A single sample is the source of the 3 T cell receptor beta chains below, sequenced in a study of human T cells and chemical hapten exposure (TCRdb year 2021). The meaning of the sample's time point label: pre-sensitization, week 0. The intended sense of this specimen's treatment or condition label: therapeutic diphenylcyclopropenone sensitization with weekly scalp DPC. Library generation was performed with RACE. The sequencing machine was a NextSeq 500. Starting from the raw public reads, TCRdb applied fastp trimming at Q25, assembled clones with MiXCR and retained in-frame beta chains. Every distinct CDR3 protein forms one entry, paired with its most common genes and DNA. The sample data list tens of thousands of distinct CDR3 sequences, and approximately 10% of these were observed just once. The top ten clones comprise roughly 9.1% of the sample. This material consisted of whole blood, taken in connection with sensitization to the hapten diphenylcyclopropenone (DPC). Receptors originate from a man aged 35-49 years with alopecia areata. Some clones in this sample may be carry-over from other donors' samples.

In its sample, this clonotype was seen many times. The chain uses TRBV6-6 and TRBJ2-3, with TRBD2 identical over 8 bases. The CDR3 consists of 15 residues. CDR1 MNHNY and CDR2 SVGAGI come from the germline V gene (reference sequence). J gave up 0 bases and V 7 bases, and 6 bases lay outside the gene matches. Here the CDR3 reads CASILAGASTDTQYF. The CDR3 DNA reads as TGTGCCAGCATTCTAGCGGGTGCGAGCACAGATACGCAGTATTTT.

A few counts support this clonotype. This chain joins TRBV7-9 and TRBJ1-6, with TRBD1 matching 9 bases. Germline CDR1 is SEHNR and CDR2 is FQNEAQ (reference sequence). This CDR3 spans 16 amino acids. J was trimmed by 3 bases and V by 5 bases; bases with no gene match: 5. CDR3 region: CASSLGQGFYNSPLHF. The CDR3 coding sequence is TGTGCCAGCAGCCTTGGACAGGGGTTCTATAATTCACCCCTCCACTTT.

This clonotype was picked up a small number of times. The chain employs TRBV4-1 and TRBJ1-1; no reliable D call. The germline V and J ends were trimmed by 4 bases and 1 base, with 13 bases remaining between them. Germline CDR1 and CDR2: MGHRA and YSYEKL. The CDR3 loop spans 15 amino acids. CDR3 sequence: CASSLREGANTEAFF. The CDR3 DNA follows: TGCGCCAGCAGCCTTAGGGAGGGCGCGAACACTGAAGCTTTCTTT.